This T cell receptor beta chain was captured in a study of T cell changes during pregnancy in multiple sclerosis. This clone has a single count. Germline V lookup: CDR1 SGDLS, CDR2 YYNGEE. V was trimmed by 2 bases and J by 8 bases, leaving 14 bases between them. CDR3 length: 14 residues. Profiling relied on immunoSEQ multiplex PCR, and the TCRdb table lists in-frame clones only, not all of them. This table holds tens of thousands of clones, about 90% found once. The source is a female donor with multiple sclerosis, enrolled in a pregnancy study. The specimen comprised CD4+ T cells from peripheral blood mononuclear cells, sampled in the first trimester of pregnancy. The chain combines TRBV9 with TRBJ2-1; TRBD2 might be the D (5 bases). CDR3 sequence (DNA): TGTGCCAGCAGCGTCGGTGGACTGCCCCATGAGCAGTTCTTC. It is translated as CASSVGGLPHEQFF.